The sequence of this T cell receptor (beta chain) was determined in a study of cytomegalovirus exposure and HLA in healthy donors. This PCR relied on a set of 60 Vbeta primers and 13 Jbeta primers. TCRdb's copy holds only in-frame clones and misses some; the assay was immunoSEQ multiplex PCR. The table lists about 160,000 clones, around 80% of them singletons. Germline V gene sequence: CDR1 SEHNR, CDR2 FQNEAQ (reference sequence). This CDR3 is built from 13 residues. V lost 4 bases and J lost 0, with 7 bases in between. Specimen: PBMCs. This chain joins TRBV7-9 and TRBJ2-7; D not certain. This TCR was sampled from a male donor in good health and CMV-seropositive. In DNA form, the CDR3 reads TGTGCCAGCAGCTGGCAGGCCTCCTACGAGCAGTACTTC. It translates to CASSWQASYEQYF.